The 32 T cell receptor beta chains reported below all come from one sample, sequenced in a study of blood T cells in healthy people across ages. A second PCR, run for roughly 7 to 11 cycles, used a sample-barcoded 5' primer plus a J-beta primer mix. TCRdb ran MiXCR on the 5' RACE reads and lists one entry per CDR3 protein. Seen here are hundreds of thousands of distinct CDR3 sequences, more than 45% observed once, and the top ten hold roughly 12%. Sequences were obtained from blood. The receptors were sampled from a woman of 80 years or more in good health.

This chain uses TRBV12-3 or TRBV12-4 with TRBJ1-1; no clear D. Deletions cut 4 bases from V and 1 base from J, with 7 bases between. The CDR3 extends over 13 amino acids. The CDR3 coding sequence is TGTGCCAGCAGTTGGAATTGGAACACTGAAGCTTTCTTT. It translates to CASSWNWNTEAFF.

The gene calls are TRBV20-1 and TRBJ2-5; D gene ambiguous. CDR3 size: 15 residues. CDR1 and CDR2 (germline): DFQATT, SNEGSKA (reference sequence). Trimming pared 3 bases from V and 0 bases from J, leaving 14 bases between. The CDR3 loop is CSASSVSENQETQYF. For the CDR3, the DNA is TGCAGTGCTAGTTCCGTATCGGAAAACCAAGAGACCCAGTACTTC.

Ten or more counts support this clonotype. J is TRBJ2-1 and V is TRBV27; D remains ambiguous. The germline V and J ends were trimmed by 0 bases and 6 bases, with 9 bases remaining between them. Germline V gives CDR1 MNHEY, CDR2 SMNVEV (reference sequence). This CDR3 has 14 residues. The CDR3 nucleotides read TGTGCCAGCAGTTTATCTCGGACGCTCAATGAGCAGTTCTTC. Amino acid sequence: CASSLSRTLNEQFF.

V usage is TRBV12-3 or TRBV12-4 and J usage is TRBJ2-7; D remains unclear. This CDR3 has 15 residues. Trimming left V 5 bases short and J 5 bases short, with 19 bases between. The CDR3 sequence: CASSPRLKTTNEQYF. CDR3 sequence (DNA): TGTGCCAGCAGTCCGAGACTGAAAACGACGAACGAGCAGTACTTC.

Concerning this clonotype itself: A read error may produce the germline difference seen at one junction end. The chain recombines TRBV2 with TRBJ2-1, with 7 positions matching TRBD2. The CDR3 has 15 amino acids. The V gene's germline CDR1 is SNHLY and CDR2 FYNNEI. Written as DNA, the CDR3 is TGTGCCAGCAGGGGCATCCGGGGGGACCCCAATGAGCAGTTGTTC. Translated: CASRGIRGDPNEQLF.

This clonotype was detected a few times. J is TRBJ2-5 and V is TRBV6-1; D possibly matches TRBD1 or TRBD2 (6 bases each). With the DNA end fitting TRBJ2-7 better, the J assignment may be wrong. The CDR3 sequence is 11 residues long. Looked up from germline, CDR1 is MNHNS and CDR2 is SASEGT. CDR3 sequence: CASSGGNEQYF. The CDR3, as DNA: TGTGCCAGCAGCGGGGGCAACGAGCAGTACTTC.

For this clonotype: One base away lies a much larger clone, so this may be a sequencing read error. The J gene is TRBJ2-3, the V gene TRBV3-1; D might be TRBD1 or TRBD2, each matching 5 bases. The V end lost 2 bases, the J end lost 7 bases, and 10 bases lay between the germline ends. CDR1 is LGHDT and CDR2 is YNNKEL in the germline V gene (reference sequence). The CDR3 contains 13 residues. The CDR3 here is CASSQNEGNTQYF. The CDR3 bases are TGTGCCAGCAGCCAAAACGAGGGGAATACGCAGTATTTT.

About this clonotype itself: A clone one base away is much larger, so this may be a read error. V and J are TRBV2 and TRBJ2-7; weak D call: TRBD1 (5 bases). The J call is uncertain, as TRBJ2-5 better fits the DNA end. This CDR3 contains 13 residues. The germline V gene has CDR1 SNHLY and CDR2 FYNNEI. In DNA, the CDR3 is TGTGCCAGCAGTGAAGTGGACAACAAGACCCAGTACTTC. Its protein product is CASSEVDNKTQYF.

This clonotype was recorded only once. J is TRBJ1-1 and V is TRBV20-1; the match to TRBD1 covers 7 bases. The CDR3 is 15 residues long. In germline, CDR1 is DFQATT, CDR2 SNEGSKA (reference sequence). V was clipped by 6 bases and J by 0 bases; unmatched bases: 10. The CDR3 here is CSAEGQLTLNTEAFF. The CDR3 region has the DNA TGCAGTGCCGAGGGACAGCTCACTCTGAACACTGAAGCTTTCTTT.

Of note for this clonotype: The germline gene is not matched at one end of the junction; a read error may be the cause. The V call is TRBV27, the J call TRBJ2-7; maybe TRBD1 (5 bases). This CDR3 contains 15 residues. Germline V gene lookup returns CDR1 MNHEY and CDR2 SMNVEV (reference sequence). The CDR3 loop reads CASGLKGKGIYEQYF. The CDR3 DNA follows: TGTGCCAGCGGTTTGAAGGGAAAGGGGATCTACGAGCAGTACTTC.

A note on this clonotype: With a much larger clone just one base away, this may be a read error. V gene TRBV7-9 combines with J gene TRBJ2-5; D could derive from TRBD1 or TRBD2 (5 bases each). V was clipped by 3 bases and J by 3 bases, with 11 bases between them. This CDR3 has 14 amino acids. Germline assignment: CDR1 SEHNR and CDR2 FQNEAQ (reference sequence). CDR3: CASSFAGTKETQYF. DNA of the CDR3: TGTGCCAGCAGCTTCGCCGGGACCAAAGAGACCCAGTACTTC.

In regard to this clonotype: This clone may be a read error of a much larger clone one base away. The chain employs TRBV25-1 and TRBJ1-5; 10 bases line up with TRBD1. CDR3 size: 13 residues. V shed 8 bases, J shed 5 bases, and the junction held 3 bases outside the gene matches. Germline V gene sequence: CDR1 MGHDK, CDR2 SYGVNS. CDR3: CASAGTGDQPQHF. DNA of the CDR3: TGTGCCAGCGCCGGGACAGGGGATCAGCCCCAGCATTTT.

This clonotype was observed many times. The chain recombines TRBV9 with TRBJ2-3, with D maybe TRBD2 (6 bases). This CDR3 spans 20 amino acids. Trimming left V 0 bases short and J 1 base short, with 24 bases between. From germline, CDR1 is SGDLS and CDR2 YYNGEE. The CDR3 protein is CASSVVAGKGSWVGTDTQYF. The CDR3 region has the DNA TGTGCCAGCAGCGTAGTTGCGGGGAAGGGCTCGTGGGTCGGCACAGATACGCAGTATTTT.

This clonotype was found a few times. The chain couples TRBV28 to TRBJ1-1; D is undetermined. The CDR3 is 15 residues long. From germline, CDR1 is MDHEN and CDR2 SYDVKM. V was cut by 4 bases and J by 6 bases, with 18 bases left in between. The CDR3 coding sequence is TGTGCCAGCAGTTCCCTCCTTAGTGACGGGGCTGAAGCTTTCTTT. Its protein product is CASSSLLSDGAEAFF.

At least ten counts were recorded for this clonotype. The gene calls are TRBV3-1 and TRBJ1-1; weak D call: TRBD1 (5 bases). This CDR3 is 13 amino acids long. The ends were cut back, 8 bases at V and 2 bases at J, with 12 bases in the middle. Germline lookup yields CDR1 LGHDT and CDR2 YNNKEL (reference sequence). The CDR3 reads CASANQGNTEAFF. The DNA of the CDR3 is TGTGCCAGCGCCAATCAGGGTAACACTGAAGCTTTCTTT.

The CDR3 bases are TGTGCCAGCAGCAGGGGGCCGGAGACTTACAAAAACATTCAGTACTTC. It specifies CASSRGPETYKNIQYF. The chain joins TRBV21-1 to TRBJ2-5; the table assigns TRBD1, which was not confirmed against the DNA. TRBJ2-4 explains the end of the DNA better; the J call may be wrong. TRBV21-1 has pseudogene status. The CDR3 is 16 amino acids.

The V gene is TRBV6-5, the J gene TRBJ2-5; 14 bases align to TRBD2. V gave up 0 bases and J gave up 5 bases; unmatched junction bases: 5. CDR1 and CDR2 (germline): MNHEY, SVGAGI. The CDR3 length is 17 residues. CDR3 protein: CASSYSTGLAGVETQYF. CDR3 in DNA: TGTGCCAGCAGTTACTCGACGGGACTAGCGGGAGTGGAGACCCAGTACTTC.

The chain's CDR3 is CASSRSGNYGYTF. The CDR3 coding sequence is TGTGCCAGCAGCCGGTCGGGGAACTATGGCTACACCTTC. The rearrangement uses TRBV3-1 and TRBJ1-2, with D uncertain. Trimming took off 4 bases at V and 2 bases at J, with 8 bases between the two ends. This CDR3 spans 13 amino acids. CDR1 is LGHDT and CDR2 is YNNKEL in the germline V gene (reference sequence). The full variable domain, completed using reference TRBV3-1 and TRBJ1-2, is DTAVSQTPKYLVTQMGNDKSIKCEQNLGHDTMYWYKQDSKKFLKIMFSYNNKELIINETVPNRFSPKSPDKAHLNLHINSLELGDSAVYFCASSRSGNYGYTFGSGTRLTVV.

This clonotype was counted ten times or more. V is TRBV20-1 and J is TRBJ1-6; a weak D match, TRBD1 (6 bases). Germline CDR1 is DFQATT and CDR2 is SNEGSKA (reference sequence). The V end lost 5 bases, the J end lost 4 bases, and 9 bases lay between the germline ends. This CDR3 comprises 13 residues. CDR3 amino acids: CSARTEYNSPLHF. CDR3 bases: TGCAGTGCTCGGACAGAGTATAATTCACCCCTCCACTTT.

The rearrangement links TRBV7-8 to TRBJ2-3; no firm D call. The CDR3 loop spans 15 amino acids. The germline V gene has CDR1 SGHVS and CDR2 FQNEAQ. Trimming left V 1 base short and J 5 bases short, with 13 bases between. CDR3 region: CASSLGGRKIDTQYF. The CDR3 DNA is TGTGCCAGCAGCTTAGGGGGTCGGAAGATAGATACGCAGTATTTT. The variable domain in full, completed from reference TRBV7-8 and TRBJ2-3, reads GAGVSQSPRYKVAKRGQDVALRCDPISGHVSLFWYQQALGQGPEFLTYFQNEAQLDKSGLPSDRFFAERPEGSVSTLKIQRTQQEDSAVYLCASSLGGRKIDTQYFGPGTRLTVL.

The genes are TRBV20-1 and TRBJ1-2; 9 nucleotides line up with TRBD1. This CDR3 has 15 residues. The ends lost 6 bases at V and 4 bases at J; junction bases unmatched: 12. Germline V gives CDR1 DFQATT, CDR2 SNEGSKA (reference sequence). In DNA form, the CDR3 reads TGCAGTGCGGTCCCGGGACAGGGACCCACCTATGGCTACACCTTC. This gives the protein CSAVPGQGPTYGYTF.

This clonotype was found many times. The V and J genes are TRBV27 and TRBJ2-1; TRBD2 agrees at 7 bases. Trimming removed 2 bases from V and 6 bases from J; junction bases left unmatched: 7. CDR1 and CDR2 (germline): MNHEY, SMNVEV (reference sequence). There are 15 residues in the CDR3. The CDR3 DNA reads as TGTGCCAGCAGTTTAGCGGGGGAAAAAGGCAATGAGCAGTTCTTC. This translates into CASSLAGEKGNEQFF.

This rearrangement joins TRBV29-1 to TRBJ2-7; TRBD1 aligns across 7 bases. The CDR3 has 12 amino acids. V trimming: 7 bases; J trimming: 4 bases; junction bases outside the gene matches: 7. In germline, CDR1 is SQVTM, CDR2 ANQGSEA. Written as DNA, the CDR3 is TGCAGCGGCTTGACAGGGCAGTACGAGCAGTACTTC. Protein sequence: CSGLTGQYEQYF.

The chain joins TRBV10-1 to TRBJ2-3; 10 positions agree with TRBD2. CDR3 size: 17 residues. Germline assignment: CDR1 WNHNN and CDR2 SYGVQD (reference sequence). V was clipped by 2 bases and J by 0 bases; unmatched bases: 5. This CDR3 reads CASSETSGAASTDTQYF. The CDR3, as DNA: TGCGCCAGCAGTGAGACTAGCGGGGCTGCTAGCACAGATACGCAGTATTTT.

The J gene is TRBJ2-1, the V gene TRBV28; TRBD2 is a possible D gene (6 bases). The V and J ends lost 8 bases and 0 bases respectively, with 14 bases between them. CDR1 and CDR2 (germline): MDHEN, SYDVKM. This CDR3 is built from 15 residues. The CDR3 DNA reads TGTGCCAGCCTCAACCGGGGGAGCTCCTACAATGAGCAGTTCTTC. This codes for CASLNRGSSYNEQFF.

This clonotype appeared many times. CDR3 DNA: TGTGCCAGCAAGGGTTGGAGCGGCCGATCCCGGGATACGCAGTATTTT. As protein: CASKGWSGRSRDTQYF. J is TRBJ2-3 and V is TRBV2; a weak D match, TRBD2 (5 bases). The CDR3 runs to 16 residues. The V gene's germline CDR1 is SNHLY and CDR2 FYNNEI. Trimming removed 7 bases from V and 6 bases from J, with 23 bases in between.

At least ten counts were recorded for this clonotype. The chain joins TRBV9 to TRBJ2-7, with D possibly matching TRBD1 (7 bases). This CDR3 has 13 amino acids. Germline V gene data show CDR1 as SGDLS and CDR2 as YYNGEE. Deletions cut 5 bases from V and 3 bases from J, with 12 bases between. DNA for the CDR3: TGTGCCAGCAGTGGAGGGGACAGCTACGAGCAGTACTTC. Its protein product is CASSGGDSYEQYF.

V and J are TRBV3-1 and TRBJ2-5, with 8 bases matching TRBD2. The CDR3 is made up of 17 amino acids. Germline V lookup: CDR1 LGHDT, CDR2 YNNKEL (reference sequence). Trimming cost V 4 bases and J 5 bases; bases outside gene matches: 15. The CDR3 spells CASSPRINRGGRETQYF. In DNA form, the CDR3 reads TGTGCCAGCAGCCCCCGGATTAACCGGGGGGGCCGGGAGACCCAGTACTTC.

The table lists this clonotype with many counts. The chain employs TRBV12-3 or TRBV12-4 and TRBJ1-1; D gene uncertain. V was trimmed by 7 bases and J by 0 bases, leaving 12 bases between them. The CDR3 contains 14 residues. CDR3 in amino acids: CASIPTRMNTEAFF. CDR3 sequence (DNA): TGTGCCAGCATACCCACACGGATGAACACTGAAGCTTTCTTT.

Concerning this clonotype itself: A clone one base away is much larger, so this may be a read error. This chain links TRBV12-3 or TRBV12-4 with TRBJ2-5; D may be TRBD1 (5 bases). Trimming removed 5 bases at V and 11 bases at J, with 15 bases between. The CDR3 sequence is 12 residues long. This CDR3 is CASSPGPSGQYF. The DNA for the CDR3 is TGTGCCAGCAGTCCAGGGCCTTCTGGGCAGTACTTC.

As to this clonotype: Possible read error: a much larger clone is one base away. This chain links TRBV29-1 with TRBJ2-7; D may correspond to TRBD1 or TRBD2 (6 bases each). V was shortened by 3 bases and J by 10 bases, with 16 bases between the two germline ends. The CDR3 is 12 amino acids. Germline V gene lookup returns CDR1 SQVTM and CDR2 ANQGSEA. CDR3 nucleotide sequence: TGCAGCGTTGATCTCGGGGGCGAGATCCAGTACTTC. It encodes CSVDLGGEIQYF.

The chain employs TRBV2 and TRBJ1-3; tentatively, D is TRBD1 (6 bases). This CDR3 spans 16 amino acids. Germline lookup yields CDR1 SNHLY and CDR2 FYNNEI. V dropped 8 bases and J dropped 8 bases, with 25 bases sitting between them. DNA of the CDR3: TGTGCCAGCCTTTACTCGTCGACAGGAGGATTCGACACCATATATTTT. It yields the protein CASLYSSTGGFDTIYF.